This TCR beta chain was observed in a study of beta chain features in type 1 diabetes. Study context: What patients shared with healthy donors was a similar profile of age, gender and cell yields. Study-wide results and caveats: High-TCR-expressing cells could be over-represented by cDNA sequencing.

CD45RO/CCR7/CD25/CD127/CD95/CD27 separated CD4+ naive, central memory, regulatory and stem cell-like memory cells by sorting. Investigators reverse transcribed all isolated RNA, so they sequenced expressed TCRB transcripts. Roughly 3.6 million reads was the average for naive, central memory and regulatory T cell samples. TCRdb's copy holds only in-frame clones and misses some; the assay was immunoSEQ multiplex PCR. The sample lists 620,000 or so clones, roughly 15% occurring once. The sample holds a few counts of this clone. Its target is not known. Germline loops: CDR1 LGHNA, CDR2 YSLEER. The CDR3 loop spans 17 amino acids. The ends lost 0 bases at V and 1 base at J; junction bases unmatched: 4.

This clonotype was sampled from a young man in good health. The sample consisted of naive CD4+ T cells from blood. The V and J genes are TRBV4-3 and TRBJ2-4; 9 bases are a match to TRBD1. CDR3 nucleotides: TGCGCCAGCAGCCAAGAGACAGGGGGTCACGCCAAAAACATTCAGTACTTC. It encodes CASSQETGGHAKNIQYF.